This entry concerns a single T cell receptor beta chain. As yet, its antigen is unknown. Time point described: newly diagnosed GD, antithyroid drugs for less than 3 months. PBMCs provided the RNA from which the TCR library was made. This CDR3 has 15 amino acids. Looked up from germline, CDR1 is MDHEN and CDR2 is SYDVKM. V was clipped by 4 bases and J by 0 bases, with 10 bases between them. These data belong to a study of regulatory T cells in long-lasting Graves disease. Researchers made TCR beta libraries by using iRepertoire HTBI primers and running Arm-PCR on CDR3 regions. TCRdb called the multiplex PCR reads again in MiXCR, with one record for every CDR3 protein. Here the sample spans 530,000 or so distinct CDR3 sequences, approximately 16% being singletons. Whole-study results and caveats: There was favoring of TRBV28, TRBJ1-2 and TRBJ2-5 in persistent disease. Sample size was small, which may have lowered accuracy.

These data were also reused for a study on T cells in Graves' hyperthyroidism and ophthalmopathy. According to that study: Hyperthyroidism patients were newly diagnosed, had disease duration under 2 months, and were aged 18 to 65 years. Ophthalmopathy, as predicted by the model, came a median roughly 6.8 months after the prediction.

The J gene is TRBJ1-5, the V gene TRBV28; D uncertain. The sequence derives from a man aged 18 to 29 with Graves disease. This sample comprised peripheral blood mononuclear cells (PBMCs), obtained at new diagnosis, from a patient treated with antithyroid drugs. This chain's CDR3 is CASSSASFSNQPQHF. CDR3 coding DNA: TGTGCCAGCAGTTCGGCCAGTTTTAGCAATCAGCCCCAGCATTTT.